The rows below give T cell receptor beta chains drawn from one sample of a study of OX40 agonist ivuxolimab in advanced cancers. Assay: immunoSEQ multiplex PCR; the TCRdb copy retains only in-frame clones and omits some. The sample contains tens of thousands of clones, around 90% of which appear only once. The sample consisted of CD4+ or CD8+ T cells sorted from blood, taken in a trial of the OX40 agonist ivuxolimab. Every receptor here comes from an adult with an advanced solid tumor such as melanoma, head and neck, liver or kidney cancer. CDR3s include the opening cysteine and the closing phenylalanine or tryptophan. D genes are given only for firm matches. Clone size is stated in some rows and not others, as once, few, many or a class when expanded.

v_call	d_call	j_call	clone_size	cdr3_nt	cdr3_aa
TRBV7-3	TRBD1	TRBJ2-7	-	TGTGCCAGCAGCTTGCTCGGACAGGGGGTCTACGAGCAGTACTTC	CASSLLGQGVYEQYF
TRBV28	-	TRBJ1-2	-	TGTGCCAGCAGTTTGGGGGGAGGTGGCTACACCTTC	CASSLGGGGYTF
TRBV5-6	-	TRBJ1-5	-	TGTGCCAGCAGCTTGAGACCGATTGATAGCAATCAGCCCCAGCATTTT	CASSLRPIDSNQPQHF
TRBV11-2	TRBD2	TRBJ2-5	-	TGTGCCAGCAGCCATACCATATCTAGCGGGACGGAGACCCAGTACTTC	CASSHTISSGTETQYF
TRBV4-1	TRBD1	TRBJ2-5	-	TGCGCCAGCAGCCCAACCGGACAGGGGGGCGAGACCCAGTACTTC	CASSPTGQGGETQYF
TRBV27	-	TRBJ2-2	-	TGTGCCAGCAGTTTCGACAGGAACACCGGGGAGCTGTTTTTT	CASSFDRNTGELFF
TRBV2	-	TRBJ2-5	-	TGTGCCAGCAGTTCGGACAGAAGGGAGACCCAGTACTTC	CASSSDRRETQYF
TRBV19	TRBD1	TRBJ2-3	-	TGTGCCAGTAGTCGAGGACAGGGTAGCACAGATACGCAGTATTTT	CASSRGQGSTDTQYF
TRBV4-1	TRBD2	TRBJ2-1	-	TGCGCCACCAAGATGGCGGGAGGTTACAATGAGCAGTTCTTC	CATKMAGGYNEQFF
TRBV6-6	-	TRBJ2-2	-	TGTGCCAGCAGTTACACCGGACGCAATCCCGGGGAGCTGTTTTTT	CASSYTGRNPGELFF
TRBV5-1	TRBD1	TRBJ2-1	-	TGCGCCAGCAGCGTAAGACAGGGCAGTGAGCAGTTCTTC	CASSVRQGSEQFF
TRBV6-5	-	TRBJ1-5	few	TGTGCCAGCAGTTACTCAAGTAGGTCTAATCAGCCCCAGCATTTT	CASSYSSRSNQPQHF
TRBV7-8	TRBD1	TRBJ1-3	-	TGTGCCAGCAGCTCGGGACAGTCACGCTCTGGAAACACCATATATTTT	CASSSGQSRSGNTIYF
TRBV11-2	TRBD1	TRBJ1-6	-	TGTGCCAGCAGCTCGACAGGGGGCGATTCACCCCTCCACTTT	CASSSTGGDSPLHF
TRBV6-1	TRBD2	TRBJ2-7	once	TGTGCCAGCATACCTAGCGGGAGTCATTCCTACGAGCAGTACTTC	CASIPSGSHSYEQYF
TRBV5-1	-	TRBJ2-3	-	TGCGCCAGCAGCTTGTACAGGGCGACAGATACGCAGTATTTT	CASSLYRATDTQYF
TRBV6-5	-	TRBJ1-4	-	TGTGCCAGCAGTTACTCGACAGGCAGCTGGAGGGAAAAACTGTTTTTT	CASSYSTGSWREKLFF
TRBV7-9	-	TRBJ2-2	-	TGTGCCAGCGGAGGGGGAGGACTGGCCGGGGAGCTGTTTTTT	CASGGGGLAGELFF
TRBV2	TRBD2	TRBJ2-1	-	TGTGCCAGCAAGGTCCTAGCGGGAGTGCGCAATGAGCAGTTCTTC	CASKVLAGVRNEQFF
TRBV15	-	TRBJ2-7	few	TGTGCCACCAGCAGAGTTTTGGGAGGAGCGACCTACGAGCAGTACTTC	CATSRVLGGATYEQYF
TRBV5-1	-	TRBJ2-7	-	TGCGCCAGCAGCTTGGAGTCCGTTTGGGAGCAGTACTTC	CASSLESVWEQYF
TRBV28	-	TRBJ1-5	-	TGTGCCAGCAGCCGCCTTGTGGGCAGCAATCAGCCCCAGCATTTT	CASSRLVGSNQPQHF
TRBV6-5	-	TRBJ2-7	-	TGTGCCAGCAGTGATTGGCAGACCTACGAGCAGTACTTC	CASSDWQTYEQYF
TRBV7-2	-	TRBJ1-1	-	TGTGCCAGCAGCCGGGGTTCGAACACTGAAGCTTTCTTT	CASSRGSNTEAFF
TRBV2	-	TRBJ1-1	few	TGTGCCAGCAGCCCCCAACAGGGCGCGAGCACTGAAGCTTTCTTT	CASSPQQGASTEAFF
TRBV28	TRBD1	TRBJ2-7	-	TGTGCCACTGAAGGGGGCAGGGGGCGCGAGCAGTACTTC	CATEGGRGREQYF
TRBV11-2	TRBD2	TRBJ2-1	-	TGTGCCAGCAGCTTTAGGGGCGGGAGGGCCGACAATGAGCAGTTCTTC	CASSFRGGRADNEQFF
TRBV20-1	-	TRBJ2-1	-	TGCAGTGCTGATCTAGACAATGAGCAGTTCTTC	CSADLDNEQFF
TRBV5-4	TRBD1	TRBJ1-1	-	TGTGCCAGCAGCTTGACCCGAGGGGGCGGCCCTGTGAGAGCTTTCTTT	CASSLTRGGGPVRAFF
TRBV14	TRBD2	TRBJ2-2	-	TGTGCCAGCAGTAGCGGGAGAGCCGGGGAGCTGTTTTTT	CASSSGRAGELFF
TRBV29-1	-	TRBJ2-1	-	TGCAGCGTTGTAAAATTTAACCGTGGCAATGAGCAGTTCTTC	CSVVKFNRGNEQFF
TRBV10-3	TRBD2	TRBJ2-3	-	TGTGCCATCAGTGAGCGACTAGCGGAGTACACAGATACGCAGTATTTT	CAISERLAEYTDTQYF
TRBV29-1	-	TRBJ1-1	-	TGCAGCGTTGTCCAGGTTCCGGGAACGAACACTGAAGCTTTCTTT	CSVVQVPGTNTEAFF
TRBV27	TRBD2	TRBJ2-2	-	TGTGCCAGCAGTCCTTGGACTAGCTGGGCCGGGGAGCTGTTTTTT	CASSPWTSWAGELFF
TRBV7-2	TRBD2	TRBJ2-5	-	TGTGCCAGCAGCTCGCCTAGCGGTGCTGAGACCCAGTACTTC	CASSSPSGAETQYF
TRBV6-6	-	TRBJ2-3	-	TGTGCCAGCAAGTGGGAGAGGGCAGATACGCAGTATTTT	CASKWERADTQYF
TRBV9	-	TRBJ2-1	-	TGTGCCAGCAGCGTAGCGGCCTACAATGAGCAGTTCTTC	CASSVAAYNEQFF
TRBV6-1	TRBD1	TRBJ2-7	-	TGTGCCAGCAATACCGGACAGGGGGGAGAGCAGTACTTC	CASNTGQGGEQYF
TRBV6-5	-	TRBJ2-5	-	TGTGCCAGCAGTTACGGAGGGATAGAGACCCAGTACTTC	CASSYGGIETQYF
TRBV6-1	TRBD1	TRBJ1-2	-	TGTGCCAGCAGTTCCCGGACAGGAGGCTACACCTTC	CASSSRTGGYTF
TRBV10-3	-	TRBJ2-7	few	TGTGCCATCAGTGGGGCTCCTGGCTACGAGCAGTACTTC	CAISGAPGYEQYF
TRBV7-9	-	TRBJ1-2	few	TGTGCCAGCAGCTTACAACAGCTCTATGGCTACACCTTC	CASSLQQLYGYTF
TRBV6-6	-	TRBJ1-2	-	TGTGCCAGCTGGGGAAGTAGCTATGGCTACACCTTC	CASWGSSYGYTF
TRBV7-2	TRBD1	TRBJ1-3	-	TGTGCCAGCAGCTCCCGGGACAGCTCTGGAAACACCATATATTTT	CASSSRDSSGNTIYF
TRBV7-9	-	TRBJ1-2	-	TGTGCCAGCAGCTTCTACCAGGCAGGGGACGGCTACACCTTC	CASSFYQAGDGYTF
TRBV4-1	TRBD1	TRBJ1-4	-	TGCGCCAGCAGCCAGACAGGGAATGAAAAACTGTTTTTT	CASSQTGNEKLFF
TRBV7-9	TRBD2	TRBJ2-1	-	TGTGCCAGCAGAGTAGGGACTATTAACAATGAGCAGTTCTTC	CASRVGTINNEQFF
TRBV19	TRBD1	TRBJ2-1	-	TGTGCCAGTAGGGCTTTTTTGGACAGGCCATACAATGAGCAGTTCTTC	CASRAFLDRPYNEQFF
TRBV29-1	-	TRBJ2-1	-	TGCAGCGCTCAGGCCTCTGGGGGCAATGAGCAGTTCTTC	CSAQASGGNEQFF
TRBV5-8	TRBD1	TRBJ1-5	-	TGTGCCAGCAGGGGACAGGGGAGTCAGCCCCAGCATTTT	CASRGQGSQPQHF
TRBV10-3	TRBD1	TRBJ1-5	-	TGTGCCATCAGTAAAGTAGCGGGACAGACTAATCAGCCCCAGCATTTT	CAISKVAGQTNQPQHF
TRBV10-3	-	TRBJ2-3	-	TGTGCCACGCGGGACGGGAATACAGATACGCAGTATTTT	CATRDGNTDTQYF
TRBV7-6	-	TRBJ1-1	-	TGTGCCAGCAGCTTGCTTGCGGAAATGAACACTGAAGCTTTCTTT	CASSLLAEMNTEAFF
TRBV14	-	TRBJ2-2	few	TGTGCCAGCAGCCAAGGTGGCCGGGGGCACACCGGGGAGCTGTTTTTT	CASSQGGRGHTGELFF